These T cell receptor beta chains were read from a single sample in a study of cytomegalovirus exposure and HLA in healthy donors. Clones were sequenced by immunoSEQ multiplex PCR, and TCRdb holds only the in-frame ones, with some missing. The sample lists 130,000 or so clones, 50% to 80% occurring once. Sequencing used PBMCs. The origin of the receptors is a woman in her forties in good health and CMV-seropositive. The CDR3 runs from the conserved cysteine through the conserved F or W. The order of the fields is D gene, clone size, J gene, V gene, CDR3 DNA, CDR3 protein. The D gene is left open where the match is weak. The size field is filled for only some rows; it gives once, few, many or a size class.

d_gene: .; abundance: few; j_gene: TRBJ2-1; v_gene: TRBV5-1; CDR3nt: .; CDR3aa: CASSIPRDFGNEQFF
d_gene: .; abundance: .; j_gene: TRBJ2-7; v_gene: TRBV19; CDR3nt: TGTGCCAGTAGTATAGATAAACAGATCTACGAGCAGTACTTC; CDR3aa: CASSIDKQIYEQYF
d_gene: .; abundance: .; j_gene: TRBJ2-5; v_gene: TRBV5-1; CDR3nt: TGCGCCAGCAGCTTGGGGGCGCAGGGTAGTCGGTTCGAGACCCAGTACTTC; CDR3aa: CASSLGAQGSRFETQYF
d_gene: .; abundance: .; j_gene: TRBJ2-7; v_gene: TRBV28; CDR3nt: TGTGCCAGCAGCTTCCCCCGGGACAACCACGAGCAGTACTTC; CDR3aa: CASSFPRDNHEQYF
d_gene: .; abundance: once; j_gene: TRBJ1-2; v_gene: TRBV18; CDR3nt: TGTGCCAGCTCACCTGAGGCGTGGGGCAACTATGGCTACACCTTC; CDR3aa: CASSPEAWGNYGYTF
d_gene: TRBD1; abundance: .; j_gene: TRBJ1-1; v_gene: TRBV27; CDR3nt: TGTGCCAGCAGTTTGGCTACAGGGGACTTTGAAGCTTTCTTT; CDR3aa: CASSLATGDFEAFF
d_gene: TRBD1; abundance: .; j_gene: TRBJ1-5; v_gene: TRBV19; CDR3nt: TGTGCCAGTAGTATGATCGGCACAGGGGCCCACAATCAGCCCCAGCATTTT; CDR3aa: CASSMIGTGAHNQPQHF
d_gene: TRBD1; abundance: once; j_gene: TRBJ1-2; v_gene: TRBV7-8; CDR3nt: TGTGCCAGCAGCGTCGGGACAGGGGCCAACCTCTATGGCTACACCTTC; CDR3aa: CASSVGTGANLYGYTF
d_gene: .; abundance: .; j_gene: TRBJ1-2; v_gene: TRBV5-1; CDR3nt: TGCGCCAGCAGCTTGGTGGGACAAGATGGCTACACCTTC; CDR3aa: CASSLVGQDGYTF
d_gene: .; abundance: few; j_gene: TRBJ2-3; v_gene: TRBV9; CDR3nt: TGTGCCAGCAGCGTTTCGGGACAACCCACAGATACGCAGTATTTT; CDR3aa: CASSVSGQPTDTQYF
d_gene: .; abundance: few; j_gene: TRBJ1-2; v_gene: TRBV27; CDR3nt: TGTGCCAGCACCCAATGGGCAGGGCAAGGTGGCTACACCTTC; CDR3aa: CASTQWAGQGGYTF
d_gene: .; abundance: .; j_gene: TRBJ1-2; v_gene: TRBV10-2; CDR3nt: TGCGCCAGCAGTGCAGGGGTGGGCTACACCTTC; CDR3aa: CASSAGVGYTF
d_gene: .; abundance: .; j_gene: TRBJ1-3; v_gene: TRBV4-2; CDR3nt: TGTGCCAGCAGCCAAGCTCGTGCGAGCTCTGGAAACACCATATATTTT; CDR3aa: CASSQARASSGNTIYF
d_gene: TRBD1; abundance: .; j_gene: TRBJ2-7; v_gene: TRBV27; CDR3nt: TGTGCCAGCAGTCCTCGCGGGACAGGGAGAGGCTACGAGCAGTACTTC; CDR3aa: CASSPRGTGRGYEQYF
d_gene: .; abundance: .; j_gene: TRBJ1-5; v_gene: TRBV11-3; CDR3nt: TGTGCCAGCAGCTTAGCGGGGGGCGGTCAGCCCCAGCATTTT; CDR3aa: CASSLAGGGQPQHF
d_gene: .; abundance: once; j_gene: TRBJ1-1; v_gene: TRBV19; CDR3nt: TGTGCCAGTAGTATAGCAAATCAGGGGATAGCTTTCTTT; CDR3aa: CASSIANQGIAFF